Included here is one T cell receptor (beta chain) sequence, with context. Its antigen is still unknown. These data originate in a study of shared clonotypes between healthy human individuals. TCRdb's table, derived via immunoSEQ multiplex PCR, lists solely in-frame clones and lacks some. Of a few million clones listed, approximately 92% are singletons. Study outcomes and limitations: Naive subsets tended to show greater estimated richness than memory subsets.

Germline V gene sequence: CDR1 SEHNR, CDR2 FQNEAQ (reference sequence). V lost 4 bases to trimming and J lost 3 bases, with 19 bases between them. CDR3 length equals 16 residues. The chain is built from TRBV7-9 and TRBJ2-7, with D possibly being TRBD2 (6 bases). The source of this sequence is a man aged 18 to 35 in good health. Sequenced material: naive CD4+ T cells sorted from blood. Subset reported: CD45RA+ positively selected. CDR3 loop: CASSSGTGGTFYEQYF. In DNA, the CDR3 is TGTGCCAGCAGCTCGGGTACTGGCGGGACTTTCTACGAGCAGTACTTC.